This T cell receptor (beta chain) was sequenced for a study of molecular identifiers for immune sequencing clone quantification. Germline V CDR1 and CDR2: MNHEY, SVGEGT. The V end was cut by 2 bases, the J end by 0 bases, with 14 bases between. This CDR3 is 17 amino acids long. Naive CD8 T cells were sorted as CD8+CD4-CCR7+CD45RA+. Whole-study results and caveats: Beyond 20 RNA copies, clones held over 97% of effector molecules, compared with under 1% in naive cells. Barcode sharing among identical TCR molecules could make large clones appear smaller.

This clonotype came up many times. Its antigen remains unidentified. TCRdb ran MiXCR on the PCR reads and lists one entry per CDR3 protein. The table shows approximately 500,000 distinct CDR3 sequences, with about a fifth occurring only once. The TCR was taken from a human donor in good health. Some libraries in this study had Jurkat cell RNA spiked in. Sequenced input: naive CD8+ T cells from blood, with Jurkat cell RNA spiked in. Subset given: FACS-sorted CD8+CD4-CCR7+CD45RA+ naive T cells. The chain uses TRBV6-2 or TRBV6-3 and TRBJ1-5, with unresolved D. The CDR3 spells CASSYPGMGYSNQPQHF. DNA of the CDR3: TGTGCCAGCAGTTACCCGGGGATGGGGTATAGCAATCAGCCCCAGCATTTT.